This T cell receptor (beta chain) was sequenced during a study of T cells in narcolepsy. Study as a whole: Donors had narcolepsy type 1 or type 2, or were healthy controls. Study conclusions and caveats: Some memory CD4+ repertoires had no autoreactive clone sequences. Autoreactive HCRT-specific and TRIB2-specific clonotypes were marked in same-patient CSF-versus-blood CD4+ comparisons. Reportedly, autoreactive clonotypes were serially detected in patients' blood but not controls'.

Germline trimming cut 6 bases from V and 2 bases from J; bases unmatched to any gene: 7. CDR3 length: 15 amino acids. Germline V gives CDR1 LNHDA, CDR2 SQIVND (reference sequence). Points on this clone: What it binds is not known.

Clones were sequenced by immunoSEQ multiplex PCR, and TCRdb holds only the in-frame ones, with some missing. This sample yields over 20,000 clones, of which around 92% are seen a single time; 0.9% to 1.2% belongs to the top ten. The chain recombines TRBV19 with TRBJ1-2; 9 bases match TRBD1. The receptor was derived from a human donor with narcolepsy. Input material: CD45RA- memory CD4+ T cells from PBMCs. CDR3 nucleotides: TGTGCCAGTAGAGATTCCGGGACAGGGAACTATGGCTACACCTTC. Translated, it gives CASRDSGTGNYGYTF.